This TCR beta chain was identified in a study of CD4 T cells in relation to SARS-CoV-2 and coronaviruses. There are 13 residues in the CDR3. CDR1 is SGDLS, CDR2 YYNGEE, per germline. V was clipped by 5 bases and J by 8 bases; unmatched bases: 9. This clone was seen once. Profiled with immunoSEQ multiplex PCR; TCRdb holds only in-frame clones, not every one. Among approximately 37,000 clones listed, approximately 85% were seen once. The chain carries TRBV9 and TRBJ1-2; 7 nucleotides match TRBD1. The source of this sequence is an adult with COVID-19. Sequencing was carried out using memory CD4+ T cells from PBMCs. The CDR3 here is CASRKTGSDGYTF. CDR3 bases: TGTGCCAGCAGAAAGACAGGGTCTGACGGCTACACCTTC. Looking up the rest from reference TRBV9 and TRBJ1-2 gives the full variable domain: DSGVTQTPKHLITATGQRVTLRCSPRSGDLSVYWYQQSLDQGLQFLIQYYNGEERAKGNILERFSAQQFPDLHSELNLSSLELGDSALYFCASRKTGSDGYTFGSGTRLTVV.